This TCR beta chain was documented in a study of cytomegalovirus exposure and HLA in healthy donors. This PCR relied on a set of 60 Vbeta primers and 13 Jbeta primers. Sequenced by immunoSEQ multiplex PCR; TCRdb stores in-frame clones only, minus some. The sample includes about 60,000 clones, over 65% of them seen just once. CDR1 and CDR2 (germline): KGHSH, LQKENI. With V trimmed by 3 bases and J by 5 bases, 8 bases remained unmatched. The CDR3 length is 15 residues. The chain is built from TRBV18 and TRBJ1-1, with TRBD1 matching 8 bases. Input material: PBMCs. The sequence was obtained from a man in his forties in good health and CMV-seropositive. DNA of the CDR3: TGTGCCAGCTCACCCATCGGACAGGGAGGGACTGAAGCTTTCTTT. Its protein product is CASSPIGQGGTEAFF. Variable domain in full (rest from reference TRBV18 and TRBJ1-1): NAGVMQNPRHLVRRRGQEARLRCSPMKGHSHVYWYRQLPEEGLKFMVYLQKENIIDESGMPKERFSAEFPKEGPSILRIQQVVRGDSAAYFCASSPIGQGGTEAFFGQGTRLTVV.